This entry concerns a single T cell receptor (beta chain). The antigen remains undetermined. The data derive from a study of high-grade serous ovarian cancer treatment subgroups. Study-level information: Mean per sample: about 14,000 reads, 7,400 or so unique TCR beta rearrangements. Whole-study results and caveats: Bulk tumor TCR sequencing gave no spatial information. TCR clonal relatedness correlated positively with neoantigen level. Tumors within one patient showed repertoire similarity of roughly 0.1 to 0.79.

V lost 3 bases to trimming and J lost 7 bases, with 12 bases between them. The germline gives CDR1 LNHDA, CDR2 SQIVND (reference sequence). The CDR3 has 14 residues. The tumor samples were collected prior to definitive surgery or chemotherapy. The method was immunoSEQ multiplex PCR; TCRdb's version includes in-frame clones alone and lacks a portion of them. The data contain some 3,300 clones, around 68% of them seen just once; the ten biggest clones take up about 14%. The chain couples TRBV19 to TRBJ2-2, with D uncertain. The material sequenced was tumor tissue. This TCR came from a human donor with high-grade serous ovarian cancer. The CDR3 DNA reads TGTGCCAGTAGTATCCTAGGGCTCGGCGGGGAGCTGTTTTTT. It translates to CASSILGLGGELFF.